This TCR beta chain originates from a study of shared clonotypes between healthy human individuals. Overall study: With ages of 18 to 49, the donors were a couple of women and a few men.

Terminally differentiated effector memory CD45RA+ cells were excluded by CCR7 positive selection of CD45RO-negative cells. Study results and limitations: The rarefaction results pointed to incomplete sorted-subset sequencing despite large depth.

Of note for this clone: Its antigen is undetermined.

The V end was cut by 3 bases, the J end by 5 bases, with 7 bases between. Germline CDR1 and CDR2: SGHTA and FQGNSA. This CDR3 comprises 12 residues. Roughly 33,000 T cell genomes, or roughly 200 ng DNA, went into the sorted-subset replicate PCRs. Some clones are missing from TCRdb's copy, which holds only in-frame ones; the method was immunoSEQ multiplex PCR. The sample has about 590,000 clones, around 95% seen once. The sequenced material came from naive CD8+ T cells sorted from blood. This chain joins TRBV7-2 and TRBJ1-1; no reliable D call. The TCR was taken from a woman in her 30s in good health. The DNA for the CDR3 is TGTGCCAGCAGCTTTTTGACGACTGAAGCTTTCTTT. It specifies CASSFLTTEAFF.